Listed below are T cell receptor beta chains from one sample, sequenced in a study of shared clonotypes between healthy human individuals. The table came from immunoSEQ multiplex PCR; TCRdb's copy has only in-frame clones and leaves some out. The sample records over a million clones, approximately 78% being singletons. The sample taken for sequencing was memory CD4+ T cells from PBMCs. These receptors were taken from a man aged 18 to 29 in good health. Some clones in this sample may be carry-over from other donors' samples. The CDR3 runs from the conserved cysteine through the conserved F or W. The D gene is left open where the match is weak. Clone size, where shown, is once, few, many, or a class for clones that have expanded.

TRBJ1-3,NA,NA,TRBV5-1,TGCGCCAGCAGCTTGGAGAGGGCTGGAAACACCATATATTTT,CASSLERAGNTIYF
TRBJ1-2,NA,NA,TRBV28,TGTGCCAGCAGTTTAATTGTGGGGGCGCCCGGCTATGGCTACACCTTC,CASSLIVGAPGYGYTF
TRBJ2-2,NA,NA,TRBV29-1,TGCAGCGTTGAAGATCCTCCGGGAACCGGGGAGCTGTTTTTT,CSVEDPPGTGELFF
TRBJ2-7,TRBD2,NA,TRBV6-5,TGTGCCAGCAGTTACGGGAGGGGAGCCTACGAGCAGTACTTC,CASSYGRGAYEQYF
TRBJ2-7,NA,NA,TRBV30,TGTGCCTGGAGCGACCCCGGGACATACTCCTACGAGCAGTACTTC,CAWSDPGTYSYEQYF
TRBJ2-5,TRBD2,many,TRBV7-8,TGTGCCAGCAGCTCGTACCTGGGACTAGCGGACGGGCGAGAGACCCAGTACTTC,CASSSYLGLADGRETQYF
TRBJ2-7,TRBD2,few,TRBV5-1,TGCGCCAGCAGCTTCGAACCGGGACTAGAAGTGTCCTACGAGCAGTACTTC,CASSFEPGLEVSYEQYF
TRBJ1-5,NA,NA,TRBV5-8,TGTGCCAGCAGCTTGGTGGGTCAGCCCCAGCATTTT,CASSLVGQPQHF
TRBJ1-5,NA,NA,TRBV28,TGTGCCAGCAGGTTTGGGACCCTCAGGCAGCCCCAGCATTTT,CASRFGTLRQPQHF
TRBJ1-2,NA,NA,TRBV20-1,TGCAGTGCTCCGAAGGACTATGGCTACACCTTC,CSAPKDYGYTF
TRBJ2-2,NA,NA,TRBV5-1,TGCGCCAGCAGCCGAGATCCCACCTACGAGGGGGCCGGGGAGCTGTTTTTT,CASSRDPTYEGAGELFF
TRBJ2-3,TRBD1,NA,TRBV2,TGTGCCAGCGGGACAGGGGGATTCATCGTCACAGATACGCAGTATTTT,CASGTGGFIVTDTQYF
TRBJ2-7,NA,NA,TRBV5-1,TGCGCCAGCAGCCCCGGGGGAGCGGTGCTAGGCGAGCAGTACTTC,CASSPGGAVLGEQYF
TRBJ1-1,TRBD1,NA,TRBV7-9,TGTGCCAGCAGTATATTGGGCGCAGGGGGTTTTGTCGAAGCTTTCTTT,CASSILGAGGFVEAFF
TRBJ2-3,NA,NA,TRBV6-1,TGTGCCAGCAGTGGGAAGTCTGCGGATACGCAGTATTTT,CASSGKSADTQYF
TRBJ2-3,TRBD2,NA,TRBV10-3,TGTGCCATCTCCCCAGCGGGAGGGCCCTCAGATACGCAGTATTTT,CAISPAGGPSDTQYF
TRBJ2-5,NA,NA,TRBV28,TGTGCCAGCAGCGCAGGATCCGGGACACCGTACCAAGAGACCCAGTACTTC,CASSAGSGTPYQETQYF
TRBJ2-3,TRBD1,NA,TRBV2,TGTGCCAGCACCGGACTGGACAGGGGAGGAGATACGCAGTATTTT,CASTGLDRGGDTQYF
TRBJ2-3,NA,NA,TRBV29-1,TGCAGCGTTGGGTTTGGCGGGGATTCTCCAGATACGCAGTATTTT,CSVGFGGDSPDTQYF
TRBJ2-7,TRBD2,NA,TRBV7-8,TGTGCCAGCAGCTTAGATCTCGCGGGGGGATCCTACGAGCAGTACTTC,CASSLDLAGGSYEQYF
TRBJ2-7,TRBD1,NA,TRBV15,TGTGCCACCAGCCGACCGGGACAGGGCATCTACGAGCAGTACTTC,CATSRPGQGIYEQYF
TRBJ2-2,TRBD2,NA,TRBV19,TGTGCCAGTACCCGGACTAGCGGGAGGTCGGGCACCGGGGAGCTGTTTTTT,CASTRTSGRSGTGELFF
TRBJ1-5,NA,NA,TRBV19,TGTGCCAGTAGTATTCGAGGAAATAATCAGCCCCAGCATTTT,CASSIRGNNQPQHF
TRBJ1-2,NA,NA,TRBV14,TGTGCCAGCAGCCAAGACAGGGCCAGCTACACCTTC,CASSQDRASYTF
TRBJ2-2,NA,many,TRBV10-2,TGCGCCAGCAGACTGTACAGGAACACCGGGGAGCTGTTTTTT,CASRLYRNTGELFF
TRBJ2-7,NA,few,TRBV5-4,TGTGCCAGCAGCTTGCAGGGAATTGAGCAGTACTTC,CASSLQGIEQYF
TRBJ2-3,TRBD2,once,TRBV7-9,TGTGCCAGCAGCTCGCGGGGGGGCTGGACCCGGCGGGATCCAGATACGCAGTATTTT,CASSSRGGWTRRDPDTQYF
TRBJ2-1,TRBD2,few,TRBV28,TGTGCCAGCAGTCTCCTCGGAGCGGGAGGTGGTGAGCAGTTCTTC,CASSLLGAGGGEQFF
TRBJ1-1,NA,NA,TRBV28,TGTGCCAGCAGTCCAATAACGGGAAGGCGGATTGTGGACACTGAAGCTTTCTTT,CASSPITGRRIVDTEAFF
TRBJ1-1,NA,few,TRBV7-2,TGTGCCAGCAGCTTAATGAGGAACACTGAAGCTTTCTTT,CASSLMRNTEAFF
TRBJ2-1,NA,NA,TRBV7-6,TGTGCCAGCAGCTTAGCCCAGGGGTGGCGAGGAGGCACGTTCTTC,CASSLAQGWRGGTFF
TRBJ1-1,NA,NA,TRBV6-5,TGTGCCAGCAGGCTCCGGACGGGGAACACTGAAGCTTTCTTT,CASRLRTGNTEAFF
TRBJ2-1,TRBD2,NA,TRBV5-6,TGTGCCAGCAGCTTACTAGCGGGAGGGAGTATCTTGTCGCGTGAGCAGTTCTTC,CASSLLAGGSILSREQFF
TRBJ2-3,TRBD1,NA,TRBV30,TGTGCCTGGAGTGTGGCAGGGGGCGGTGAAGATACGCAGTATTTT,CAWSVAGGGEDTQYF
TRBJ2-4,TRBD1,NA,TRBV27,TGTGCCAGCAGTATGCCCGGGACAGGGGAGTTCATTCAGTACTTC,CASSMPGTGEFIQYF
TRBJ2-5,NA,few,TRBV6-6,TGTGCCAGCAGTTACCGGTATCAAGAGACCCAGTACTTC,CASSYRYQETQYF
TRBJ2-7,TRBD2,NA,TRBV7-9,TGTGCCAGCAGCTCGCGACTAGCGGGGATGGGGGAGCAGTACTTC,CASSSRLAGMGEQYF
TRBJ2-3,TRBD1,NA,TRBV19,TGTGCCAGTAGTAGGACAGGGTCATCCCCCCCAGATACGCAGTATTTT,CASSRTGSSPPDTQYF
TRBJ2-5,TRBD1,NA,TRBV25-1,TGTGCCAGCAGTGAGCTGGGACAGGGGAATTTGGAGACCCAGTACTTC,CASSELGQGNLETQYF